This T cell receptor beta chain was retrieved from a study of blood T cell repertoires in COVID-19 (dated by TCRdb to the early 2020s). Study-wide context: Samples covering the acute and convalescent phases of COVID-19 were provided by collaborators in the United States, Italy and Spain. HLA class I and class II types, where available, came from metadata supplied by the sample provider rather than from assay-based typing. The sample metadata nearly always contained a de-identified subject ID, COVID-19 status, age in years and sex. The prospective study material was composed of cDNA or gDNA derived from T cells, B-cell-depleted T cells, or PBMCs. Subjects who had been exposed to COVID-19, were actively infected with it, or had recovered from it provided the deeply sampled blood TCRbeta repertoires that made up the dataset. Samples were obtained from the ongoing ImmuneRACE study (first 160 participants) and from approximately 1,200 subjects provided by 6 global collaborators. The repertoires were made available in a free public database intended to serve as a resource for research on the immune response to SARS-CoV-2.

What the authors observed across the whole study: Clinical and demographic metadata were provided uncurated, with the amount varying by source and participant.

Collaborating institutions collected whole blood in K2EDTA tubes following their own protocols. For TCRbeta analysis, collaborators shipped samples as frozen whole blood, isolated PBMCs, or DNA extracted from either of those sample types. TCRbeta CDR3 regions were amplified from genomic DNA by means of the immunoSEQ Assay, a bias-controlled multiplex PCR. Turning to the authors' computational methods: The number of nucleated cells in each sample was estimated by amplification of reference gene primers within the assay. Sequence reads were collapsed and filtered to measure the absolute abundance of every unique TCRbeta CDR3 rearrangement. For each sample, productive Simpson clonality was calculated as the square root of Simpson's diversity index across productive rearrangements. In its TCRdb copy, this immuneACCESS table keeps in-frame sequences only and misses some clones. Where compared with another copy, unresolved V genes explain less than half of these, and the others have no known cause. The D gene and trimming were derived from the DNA, and the V and J assignments and clone size from that table. The sample table shows approximately 180,000 clones, and around 90% are seen once. The ten top clones hold approximately 5.5% of the sample.

As for this clone: Its antigen has not been determined. No quality values exist for individual bases; no much larger clone is one base distant.

The CDR3, from cysteine to phenylalanine, totals 15 residues. Left in the record is the CDR3 DNA by itself, 45 bases read in frame from the first base. The germline V gene yields SGHTA for CDR1 and FQGNSA for CDR2. V lost 3 bases and J lost 0 bases; the stretch between them is 9 bases long. Material: peripheral blood. The chain joins TRBV7-2 to TRBJ1-5; no confident D gene assignment can be made. The TCR was taken from a man aged 40-55 years with active or convalescent COVID-19. The CDR3 in this case is CASSFTAYSNQPQHF. The nucleotide sequence reads TGTGCCAGCAGCTTCACTGCCTATAGCAATCAGCCCCAGCATTTT.